This entry lists 16 T cell receptor beta chains sequenced from one sample in a study of technical replicates of blood from a few donors. Using immunoSEQ multiplex PCR, the repertoire was profiled, and TCRdb retains in-frame clones only, with some absent. The data show about 12,000 clones, roughly 95% seen once. The source material was PBMCs. The receptors originated from a human donor in good health.

CDR3: CASSSGTGPGELFF. The CDR3 region has the DNA TGTGCCAGCAGCTCGGGGACAGGGCCCGGGGAGCTGTTTTTT. The J gene is TRBJ2-2, the V gene TRBV7-6, with 9 nucleotides matching TRBD1. In germline, CDR1 is SGHVS, CDR2 FNYEAQ. This CDR3 has 14 amino acids. Trimming at V came to 4 bases and at J to 6 bases, leaving 3 bases not matched to a gene.

V gene TRBV21-1 combines with J gene TRBJ2-1; the tabulated D call, TRBD2, remains unverified against the DNA. TRBV21-1 is assigned pseudogene status. This CDR3 contains 16 residues. CDR3 in DNA: TGTGCCAGCAGCTCCCGACTAGCGGGAACCTACAATGAGCAGTTCTTC. Protein sequence: CASSSRLAGTYNEQFF.

The chain recombines TRBV6-1 with TRBJ1-1; unclear D gene. The germline gives CDR1 MNHNS, CDR2 SASEGT. Between the trimmed V and J ends, which lost 2 bases and 0 bases, there was a span of 16 bases. The CDR3 consists of 17 residues. The CDR3 loop reads CASSETALGTLNTEAFF. CDR3 DNA sequence: TGTGCCAGCAGTGAAACGGCGTTGGGCACCCTGAACACTGAAGCTTTCTTT.

V is TRBV6-1 and J is TRBJ2-7, with D possibly matching TRBD2 (5 bases). This CDR3 comprises 13 residues. V lost 10 bases to trimming and J lost 2 bases, with 15 bases between them. Germline V lookup: CDR1 MNHNS, CDR2 SASEGT. The DNA of the CDR3 is TGTGCCACAGACACGGGGTACCCCTACGAGCAGTACTTC. This encodes CATDTGYPYEQYF.

As concerns this clone: The junction shows a germline mismatch at one end, possibly a read error. V usage is TRBV7-9 and J usage is TRBJ2-1, with 11 bases identical to TRBD2. The CDR3 has 16 amino acids. Germline V lookup: CDR1 SEHNR, CDR2 FQNEAQ (reference sequence). The CDR3 bases are TGTGCCAGCAACTTAGCGGGAGGGGCTGAGGGGAATGAGCAGTTCTTC. Protein: CASNLAGGAEGNEQFF. Based on the CDR3 plus reference TRBV7-9 and TRBJ2-1, the full variable domain is DTGVSQNPRHKITKRGQNVTFRCDPISEHNRLYWYRQTLGQGPEFLTYFQNEAQLEKSRLLSDRFSAERPKGSFSTLEIQRTEQGDSAMYLCASNLAGGAEGNEQFFGPGTRLTVL.

The genes are TRBV11-2 and TRBJ2-1, with 10 bases aligning to TRBD2. CDR3 length: 15 amino acids. Trimming took 5 bases from V and 3 from J; bases not matched to a gene: 4. In germline, CDR1 is SGHAT, CDR2 FQNNGV. CDR3 nucleotides: TGTGCCAGCAGCAACTTAGCGGGAGGCTACAATGAGCAGTTCTTC. As protein: CASSNLAGGYNEQFF.

The V gene is TRBV7-9, the J gene TRBJ2-1, with D possibly matching TRBD2 (6 bases). Germline V gives CDR1 SEHNR, CDR2 FQNEAQ (reference sequence). This CDR3 contains 13 residues. V lost 5 bases and J 10 bases, leaving 15 bases between the germline ends. The CDR3 reads CASSLRGAGEQFF. In DNA, the CDR3 is TGTGCCAGCAGCCTCCGCGGGGCAGGAGAGCAGTTCTTC.

The rearrangement uses TRBV7-9 and TRBJ2-7; TRBD2 aligns across 8 bases. The CDR3 covers 14 residues. V trimming: 2 bases; J trimming: 2 bases; junction bases outside the gene matches: 2. CDR1 SEHNR and CDR2 FQNEAQ come from the germline V gene (reference sequence). The CDR3 loop reads CASSLSAGAYEQYF. The DNA for the CDR3 is TGTGCCAGCAGCTTATCAGCGGGGGCCTACGAGCAGTACTTC.

This chain links TRBV4-2 with TRBJ2-1; 8 bases align to TRBD2. This CDR3 has 15 amino acids. The V gene's germline CDR1 is LGHNA and CDR2 YNFKEQ. V trimming: 5 bases; J trimming: 5 bases; junction bases outside the gene matches: 8. The CDR3 reads CASSTREGLDNEQFF. CDR3 nucleotide sequence: TGTGCCAGCAGCACACGGGAGGGCCTCGACAATGAGCAGTTCTTC.

V usage is TRBV5-5 and J usage is TRBJ2-2, with 7 bases identical to TRBD1. The CDR3 has 15 amino acids. Germline values: CDR1 SGHKS, CDR2 YYEKEE (reference sequence). V trimming: 4 bases; J trimming: 4 bases; junction bases outside the gene matches: 7. The CDR3 sequence: CASSPGAGGTGELFF. The DNA of the CDR3 is TGTGCCAGCAGCCCAGGTGCAGGGGGCACCGGGGAGCTGTTTTTT.

The chain carries TRBV2 and TRBJ2-5; 12 bases fit TRBD2. This CDR3 is built from 15 residues. Trimming cost V 6 bases and J 5 bases; bases outside gene matches: 7. Germline-derived CDR1 and CDR2 are SNHLY and FYNNEI. The CDR3 spells CASRTLGTSGETQYF. CDR3 DNA sequence: TGTGCCAGCAGGACGCTTGGGACTAGCGGGGAGACCCAGTACTTC.

The V and J genes are TRBV6-5 and TRBJ1-2; perhaps TRBD1 as D (6 bases). The length of the CDR3 is 14 residues. Germline V gives CDR1 MNHEY, CDR2 SVGAGI. V was cut by 6 bases and J by 4 bases, with 15 bases left in between. The DNA of the CDR3 is TGTGCCAGCAGATTAGGGGCAGGGGTCTATGGCTACACCTTC. Amino acid sequence: CASRLGAGVYGYTF.

The chain joins TRBV30 to TRBJ2-2, with TRBD1 identical over 9 bases. CDR3 size: 14 residues. V trimming: 5 bases; J trimming: 4 bases; junction bases outside the gene matches: 5. Germline CDR1 is GTSNPN and CDR2 is SVGIG (reference sequence). The chain's CDR3 is CAWQQGATTGELFF. CDR3 bases: TGTGCCTGGCAACAGGGGGCGACCACCGGGGAGCTGTTTTTT.

This clone appeared a single time. The chain couples TRBV27 to TRBJ1-2; TRBD1 matches at 7 bases. V was clipped by 4 bases and J by 1 base; unmatched bases: 0. This CDR3 contains 13 residues. Per germline, CDR1 MNHEY and CDR2 SMNVEV (reference sequence). As DNA, the CDR3 is TGTGCCAGCAGTTCAGGGGGTAACTATGGCTACACCTTC. Protein: CASSSGGNYGYTF.

The chain couples TRBV2 to TRBJ1-1, with 7 bases aligning to TRBD1. This CDR3 comprises 13 residues. Per germline, CDR1 SNHLY and CDR2 FYNNEI. V lost 7 bases to trimming and J lost 4 bases; unmatched junction nucleotides: 6. CDR3 in DNA: TGTGCCAGCACGGACAGGCCGAGCACTGAAGCTTTCTTT. Translation gives CASTDRPSTEAFF.

The chain employs TRBV7-9 and TRBJ2-5, with 12 nucleotides matching TRBD2. CDR1 is SEHNR and CDR2 is FQNEAQ in the germline V gene (reference sequence). The CDR3 is 16 amino acids. After removal of 1 base from V and 5 bases from J, the junction contained 5 bases not matched to a gene. The CDR3 region is CASSLGGLAGRETQYF. The CDR3, as DNA: TGTGCCAGCAGCTTAGGGGGACTAGCGGGCCGGGAGACCCAGTACTTC.